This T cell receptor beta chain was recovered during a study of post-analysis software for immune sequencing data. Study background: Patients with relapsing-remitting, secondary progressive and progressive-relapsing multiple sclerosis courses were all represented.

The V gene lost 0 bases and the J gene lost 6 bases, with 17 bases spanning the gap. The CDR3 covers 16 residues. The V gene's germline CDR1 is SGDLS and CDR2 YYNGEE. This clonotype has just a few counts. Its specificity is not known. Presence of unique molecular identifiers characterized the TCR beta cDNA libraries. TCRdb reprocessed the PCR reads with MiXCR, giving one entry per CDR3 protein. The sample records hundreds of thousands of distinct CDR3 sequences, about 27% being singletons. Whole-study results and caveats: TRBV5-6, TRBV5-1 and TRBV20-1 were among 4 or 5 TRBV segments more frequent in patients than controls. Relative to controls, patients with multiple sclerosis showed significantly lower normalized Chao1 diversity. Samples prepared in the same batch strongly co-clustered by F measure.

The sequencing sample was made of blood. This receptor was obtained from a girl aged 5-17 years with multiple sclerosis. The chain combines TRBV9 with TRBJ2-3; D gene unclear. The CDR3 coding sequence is TGTGCCAGCAGCGTAGTCCGGGTCCCGATGAGGGATACGCAGTATTTT. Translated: CASSVVRVPMRDTQYF.